The 14 T cell receptor beta chains in this list originate from one sample, sequenced in a study. TCRdb fed the reads into MiXCR, producing one record per CDR3 protein. Of roughly 150 distinct CDR3 sequences listed, about 25% are singletons. The sequenced sample was CD8+ T cells (not recorded whether cultured). These receptors originate from a male donor.

A remark on this clonotype: The conserved final phenylalanine or tryptophan is absent from the CDR3, which likely points to a read error. It is unclear where the CDR3 begins or ends on the DNA, so no DNA is shown, and the CDR3 is as TCRdb lists it. The V and J genes are TRBV5-1 and TRBJ1-1; the table's D call of TRBD1 was not tested on the DNA. Germline V CDR1 and CDR2: SGHRS, YFSETQ. The CDR3 is 12 residues long, counting both termini. The CDR3 spells CASRQGPTEAFG.

For this clonotype: Since a much larger clone is just one base distant, this may be a read error. This sequence joins TRBV4-1 and TRBJ2-5; 9 nucleotides line up with TRBD2. Trimming cost V 5 bases and J 0 bases; bases outside gene matches: 13. The CDR3 sequence is 18 residues long. CDR1 is MGHRA, CDR2 YSYEKL, per germline. The CDR3 spells CASSKGIRLAGDQETQYF. CDR3 nucleotides: TGCGCCAGCAGCAAAGGGATCCGGTTAGCGGGGGACCAAGAGACCCAGTACTTC.

In its sample, this clonotype is large. In DNA, the CDR3 is TGTGCCAGCAGCCAAGTTGGGGAAGCGGGAAACACCATATATTTT. It codes for CASSQVGEAGNTIYF. V and J are TRBV4-2 and TRBJ1-3; D uncertain. There are 15 residues in the CDR3. V shed 1 base and J shed 4 bases, with 11 bases lying between them. The germline V gene has CDR1 LGHNA and CDR2 YNFKEQ.

This clonotype has more than one count but fewer than ten. A much more abundant neighbour one base away suggests this may be a read error. V usage is TRBV20-1 and J usage is TRBJ2-5, with no clear D. There are 12 residues in the CDR3. Per the germline V gene, CDR1 is DFQATT and CDR2 is SNEGSKA (reference sequence). Here the CDR3 DNA reads TGCAGTGCCGGACGGTACCAAGAGGCCCAGTACTTC. It codes for CSAGRYQEAQYF.

This clonotype was seen once. One end of the junction is discordant with germline, which a read error may explain. J is TRBJ2-5 and V is TRBV4-1; 7 bases agree with TRBD2. This CDR3 region has 15 residues. In germline, CDR1 is MGHRA, CDR2 YSYEKL. The CDR3, as DNA: TGCGCCAGCAGCAAAGAGCGAGCGGGGCAAGGGACCCAGTACTTC. Amino acid sequence: CASSKERAGQGTQYF.

This clonotype was counted a few times. This may be a read error: a much more frequent sequence differs by one nucleotide. The chain links TRBV20-1 to TRBJ2-3, with D perhaps matching TRBD2 (7 bases). CDR1 is DFQATT, CDR2 SNEGSKA, per germline (reference sequence). The CDR3 length is 15 residues. With 4 bases removed from V and 4 bases from J, the gap between germline ends came to 18 bases. CDR3 nucleotide sequence: TGCAGTGCTAAGAAGGGGGGAGGGGACGCAGATACGCAGTATTTT. Residues: CSAKKGGGDADTQYF.

This clonotype counts as large. The chain joins TRBV24-1 to TRBJ2-1; D remains ambiguous. Germline V gives CDR1 KGHDR, CDR2 SFDVKD. Between the trimmed V and J ends, which lost 5 bases and 6 bases, there was a span of 16 bases. The CDR3 contains 15 residues. CDR3 amino acids: CATSGGWTYSNEQFF. The DNA for the CDR3 is TGTGCCACCAGTGGCGGATGGACCTACTCCAATGAGCAGTTCTTC.

This clonotype was counted only a few times. J is TRBJ2-5 and V is TRBV20-1; 10 bases are shared with TRBD2. The CDR3 has 16 amino acids. V gave up 1 base and J gave up 5 bases; unmatched junction bases: 10. Germline V gives CDR1 DFQATT, CDR2 SNEGSKA (reference sequence). Here the CDR3 DNA reads TGCAGTGCTAGAGGCTTTACTAGCGGGGACAGTGAGACCCAGTACTTC. Translated: CSARGFTSGDSETQYF.

This clonotype was seen only once. A single base separates this from a much larger clone, so it may be a read error. Here the CDR3 omits its conserved ending phenylalanine or tryptophan, so a read error is the likely source. CDR3 residues: CSAGLPSREMAGELFC. The CDR3 region has the DNA TGCAGTGCTGGTCTACCCTCCAGGGAAATGGCCGGGGAGCTGTTTTGT. The chain has TRBV20-1 and TRBJ2-2, with D possibly TRBD1 on 5 matching bases. V lost 5 bases to trimming and J lost 6 bases, with 22 bases between them. CDR3 length equals 16 residues. Germline V CDR1 and CDR2: DFQATT, SNEGSKA (reference sequence).

This clonotype is labeled large (0.1 to 1%). The J gene is TRBJ2-7, the V gene TRBV7-9; tentatively, D is TRBD1 or TRBD2 (5 bases each). Trimming shortened V by 1 base and J by 2 bases, and 12 bases separated the two germline ends. The CDR3 is made up of 15 amino acids. CDR1 is SEHNR and CDR2 is FQNEAQ in the germline V gene (reference sequence). CDR3 sequence reads: CASSLVRDGPYEQYF. As DNA, the CDR3 is TGTGCCAGCAGCTTAGTCCGGGACGGTCCCTACGAGCAGTACTTC.

This clonotype is large by share. V and J are TRBV13 and TRBJ2-5; possible D gene TRBD1, 5 bases. The germline V gene encodes CDR1 PRHDT and CDR2 FYEKMQ (reference sequence). The V and J ends lost 5 bases and 1 base respectively, with 5 bases between them. This CDR3 has 12 residues. This CDR3 reads CASSTGQETQYF. The CDR3 nucleotides are TGTGCCAGCAGCACAGGCCAAGAGACCCAGTACTTC.

With respect to this clonotype: This may arise from a read error, as a much more abundant clone is one base away. The rearrangement joins TRBV4-2 to TRBJ1-3; D gene ambiguous. Germline V gene lookup returns CDR1 LGHNA and CDR2 YNFKEQ. The CDR3 length is 15 residues. The CDR3 nucleotides are TGTGCCGGCAGCCAAGTTGGGGAAGCGGGAAACACCATATATTTT. Its translation is CAGSQVGEAGNTIYF.

By share of the sample, this clonotype is large. The chain employs TRBV4-1 and TRBJ2-5; no firm D call. Germline CDR1 and CDR2: MGHRA and YSYEKL. V lost 0 bases and J lost 6, with 14 bases in between. The CDR3 loop spans 15 amino acids. The DNA of the CDR3 is TGCGCCAGCAGCCAAGATCTAACTTTTATCAAGACCCAGTACTTC. As protein: CASSQDLTFIKTQYF.

This clonotype was observed a handful of times. J is TRBJ2-3 and V is TRBV7-2; 12 nucleotides agree with TRBD2. Germline-derived CDR1 and CDR2 are SGHTA and FQGNSA. The CDR3 covers 16 residues. The junction had 5 bases not matched to a gene; V was cut back by 3 bases and J by 4 bases. CDR3 in amino acids: CASSFRLAGVSDTQYF. The CDR3 nucleotides are TGTGCCAGCAGCTTCCGACTAGCGGGGGTTTCAGATACGCAGTATTTT.